The 14 T cell receptor beta chains reported below all come from one sample, sequenced in a study of T cell responses to AZD1222 COVID-19 vaccine. TCRdb keeps only in-frame clones here, not all; method: immunoSEQ multiplex PCR. This repertoire shows 200,000 or so clones, roughly 92% found once; its top ten account for around 9.3%. The sample was peripheral blood, taken on day 0 of AZD1222 vaccination. Receptors originate from an adult in good health.

This chain joins TRBV15 and TRBJ2-3; the D gene is possibly TRBD2 (6 bases). Per germline, CDR1 LNHNV and CDR2 YYDKDF (reference sequence). This CDR3 contains 16 residues. The ends were cut back, 1 base at V and 1 base at J, with 12 bases in the middle. In nucleotides, the CDR3 is TGTGCCACCAGCAGAGTTTCGGGAGCCGGCACAGATACGCAGTATTTT. Translation: CATSRVSGAGTDTQYF.

J is TRBJ1-2 and V is TRBV28; D might be TRBD1 (6 bases). V dropped 3 bases and J dropped 0 bases, with 11 bases sitting between them. CDR3 length equals 15 residues. Looked up from germline, CDR1 is MDHEN and CDR2 is SYDVKM. CDR3 loop: CASSFQTGSNYGYTF. DNA for the CDR3: TGTGCCAGCAGTTTTCAGACAGGTTCTAACTATGGCTACACCTTC.

The genes are TRBV6-5 and TRBJ1-2; TRBD1 matches at 8 bases. The CDR3 runs 12 residues. Trimming took 5 bases from V and 4 from J; bases not matched to a gene: 0. Germline V gives CDR1 MNHEY, CDR2 SVGAGI. CDR3 protein: CASSQGAYGYTF. The CDR3 nucleotides read TGTGCCAGCAGTCAGGGGGCCTATGGCTACACCTTC.

About this clone itself: One junction end disagrees with the germline gene, perhaps due to a read error. The identical CDR3 is also encoded by other nucleotide sequences in the sample. The V and J genes are TRBV19 and TRBJ2-2; possible D gene TRBD2, 6 bases. The CDR3 length is 16 residues. The germline V gene encodes CDR1 LNHDA and CDR2 SQIVND (reference sequence). DNA for the CDR3: TGTGCCAGTAGCCCTGGGGGGAGCCGAAACACCGGAGAGCTGTTTTTT. Translated: CASSPGGSRNTGELFF.

This chain links TRBV24-1 with TRBJ2-7, with D perhaps matching TRBD1 or TRBD2 (5 bases each). The CDR3 has 18 residues. Germline values: CDR1 KGHDR, CDR2 SFDVKD. V was shortened by 1 base and J by 1 base, with 19 bases between the two germline ends. The CDR3: CATSDLWGPTLTSYEQYV. The CDR3 nucleotides are TGTGCCACCAGTGATTTATGGGGACCCACACTTACTTCCTACGAGCAGTACGTC.

This clone was detected only once. The chain couples TRBV7-2 to TRBJ2-5; TRBD1 or TRBD2 may be the D gene (5 bases each). CDR1 and CDR2 from the germline V gene are SGHTA and FQGNSA. CDR3 length: 13 amino acids. Between the trimmed V and J ends, which lost 5 bases and 3 bases, there was a span of 10 bases. CDR3 nucleotides: TGTGCCAGCAGCGGGGGTCAAAAAGAGACCCAGTACTTC. Its translation is CASSGGQKETQYF.

This sequence joins TRBV6-5 and TRBJ1-3, with D possibly being TRBD1 (6 bases). V lost 7 bases to trimming and J lost 0 bases, with 13 bases between them. This CDR3 comprises 15 residues. CDR1 is MNHEY, CDR2 SVGAGI, per germline. CDR3 loop: CASKEGQLSGNTIYF. In DNA, the CDR3 is TGTGCCAGCAAGGAAGGACAGCTCTCTGGAAACACCATATATTTT.

The genes are TRBV6-4 and TRBJ2-2; no clear D. The CDR3 sequence is 14 residues long. Germline V gene lookup returns CDR1 MRHNA and CDR2 SNTAGT. Between the trimmed V and J ends, which lost 3 bases and 3 bases, there was a span of 8 bases. This CDR3 reads CASSEKADTGELFF. The CDR3 nucleotides are TGTGCCAGCAGTGAAAAGGCCGACACCGGGGAGCTGTTTTTT.

CDR3 sequence (DNA): TGTGCCAGCAGTGAGGCGTTGGCTAACTATGGCTACACCTTC. Protein: CASSEALANYGYTF. The V gene is TRBV28, the J gene TRBJ1-2; D uncertain. CDR1 and CDR2 from the germline V gene are MDHEN and SYDVKM. Trimming took 5 bases from V and 0 from J, leaving 10 bases between them. This CDR3 is built from 14 residues.

The J gene is TRBJ1-1, the V gene TRBV19; no definite D call. The CDR3 loop spans 17 amino acids. Trimming removed 3 bases at V and 2 bases at J, with 19 bases between. Per the germline V gene, CDR1 is LNHDA and CDR2 is SQIVND (reference sequence). The CDR3 nucleotides are TGTGCCAGTAGTATCTCCCATAACTGGGGAAGTAACACTGAAGCTTTCTTT. Translated: CASSISHNWGSNTEAFF.

The V and J genes are TRBV7-2 and TRBJ1-2; tentative D call: TRBD1 (5 bases). The CDR3 is made up of 13 amino acids. The germline V gene has CDR1 SGHTA and CDR2 FQGNSA. The germline V and J ends were trimmed by 5 bases and 5 bases, with 12 bases remaining between them. CDR3 residues: CASSPVGDYGYTF. The CDR3 DNA follows: TGTGCCAGCAGCCCCGTGGGGGATTATGGCTACACCTTC.

CDR3 nucleotide sequence: TGTGCCAGCAGTCTATACAGGGCCGGGTCACCCCTCCACTTT. Encoded protein: CASSLYRAGSPLHF. The rearrangement links TRBV28 to TRBJ1-6, with D possibly being TRBD1 (6 bases). The CDR3 is 14 residues long. The germline V and J ends were trimmed by 5 bases and 10 bases, with 15 bases remaining between them. CDR1 is MDHEN, CDR2 SYDVKM, per germline.

The V call is TRBV3-1 (or the pseudogene TRBV3-2), the J call TRBJ2-1, with 8 bases aligning to TRBD2. Trimming at V came to 4 bases and at J to 4 bases, leaving 6 bases not matched to a gene. Per the germline V gene, CDR1 is LGHDT and CDR2 is YNNKEL (reference sequence). CDR3 size: 15 residues. CDR3 nucleotide sequence: TGTGCCAGCAGCCCGATAGCGGGGAATTACAATGAGCAGTTCTTC. This sequence encodes CASSPIAGNYNEQFF.

The genes are TRBV7-9 and TRBJ1-2; D is unresolved. V was shortened by 2 bases and J by 6 bases, with 16 bases between the two germline ends. CDR1 is SEHNR, CDR2 FQNEAQ, per germline (reference sequence). The CDR3 consists of 15 residues. Written as DNA, the CDR3 is TGTGCCAGCAGCTTATATGGGGTCGGTGAGAATGGCTACACCTTC. Protein product: CASSLYGVGENGYTF.